One sample yielded the 13 T cell receptor beta chains listed below, sequenced in a study of beta chain features in type 1 diabetes. Study outcomes and limitations: Researchers report that Type 1 diabetes patients had moderately but significantly shorter TCRB CDR3s across all four CD4+ subsets.

Which antigens these TCRs recognize remains unknown. Sequenced material consisted of expressed TCRB transcripts (all of the isolated RNA was reverse transcribed). Libraries were prepared by immunoSEQ multiplex PCR; TCRdb keeps only in-frame clonotypes and omits some of them. The sample shows about 710,000 clones, about an eighth of them seen only once. Sequenced sample: naive CD4+ T cells from blood. The source of these receptors is a man younger than 30 with type 1 diabetes.

This clone was observed a handful of times. The chain is built from TRBV29-1 and TRBJ1-1; D not resolved. This CDR3 comprises 13 residues. Trimming took 0 bases from V and 0 from J, leaving 5 bases between them. Germline V gene lookup returns CDR1 SQVTM and CDR2 ANQGSEA. In DNA, the CDR3 is TGCAGCGTTGAAGAACACCTGAACACTGAAGCTTTCTTT. This translates into CSVEEHLNTEAFF. The variable domain in full, with the rest retrieved from reference TRBV29-1 and TRBJ1-1, is SAVISQKPSRDICQRGTSLTIQCQVDSQVTMMFWYRQQPGQSLTLIATANQGSEATYESGFVIDKFPISRPNLTFSTLTVSNMSPEDSSIYLCSVEEHLNTEAFFGQGTRLTVV.

This clone was seen a few times. This sequence joins TRBV29-1 and TRBJ1-6, with D possibly matching TRBD1 (6 bases). V was trimmed by 8 bases and J by 5 bases, leaving 16 bases between them. This CDR3 spans 14 amino acids. Germline loops: CDR1 SQVTM, CDR2 ANQGSEA. CDR3 residues: CSIRAEGDNSPLHF. For the CDR3, the DNA is TGCAGCATTAGGGCGGAGGGGGATAATTCACCCCTCCACTTT.

Note on this clone: Other DNA sequences from this sample encode an identical CDR3 as well. This rearrangement joins TRBV30 to TRBJ2-7; D gene unclear. CDR3 length: 11 amino acids. CDR1 is GTSNPN, CDR2 SVGIG, per germline (reference sequence). Deletions cut 5 bases from V and 2 bases from J, with 7 bases between. CDR3 protein: CAWSRAYEQYF. In DNA form, the CDR3 reads TGTGCCTGGTCGAGAGCCTACGAGCAGTACTTC.

This clone has just a few counts. The V call is TRBV29-1, the J call TRBJ1-5, with 11 bases that match TRBD1. V gave up 5 bases and J gave up 7 bases; unmatched junction bases: 4. CDR1 is SQVTM, CDR2 ANQGSEA, per germline. This CDR3 contains 13 residues. CDR3 sequence: CSVLWTGGQPQHF. CDR3 bases: TGCAGCGTTCTCTGGACAGGGGGCCAGCCCCAGCATTTT.

This clone appeared a few times. The rearrangement links TRBV5-8 to TRBJ2-7; TRBD1 is a possible D gene (5 bases). The germline V gene encodes CDR1 SGHTS and CDR2 YDEGEE. Trimming took off 2 bases at V and 4 bases at J, with 7 bases between the two ends. This CDR3 spans 12 amino acids. Written as DNA, the CDR3 is TGTGCCAGCAGCTTCCGACAGTACGAGCAGTACTTC. Encoded protein: CASSFRQYEQYF. Full variable domain (remainder filled in from reference TRBV5-8 and TRBJ2-7): EAGVTQSPTHLIKTRGQQATLRCSPISGHTSVYWYQQALGLGLQFLLWYDEGEERNRGNFPPRFSGRQFPNYSSELNVNALELEDSALYLCASSFRQYEQYFGPGTRLTVT.

Concerning this clone itself: An end of the junction differs from the germline gene, which may be a read error. The V and J genes are TRBV5-1 and TRBJ1-1, with unresolved D. The germline V gene has CDR1 SGHRS and CDR2 YFSETQ. The CDR3 covers 15 residues. The CDR3 is CASSLEILQNTEASF. The DNA for the CDR3 is TGCGCCAGCAGCCTCGAGATCCTTCAGAACACTGAAGCTTCCTTT. The variable domain in full, completed from reference TRBV5-1 and TRBJ1-1, reads KAGVTQTPRYLIKTRGQQVTLSCSPISGHRSVSWYQQTPGQGLQFLFEYFSETQRNKGNFPGRFSGRQFSNSRSEMNVSTLELGDSALYLCASSLEILQNTEASFGQGTRLTVV.

V is TRBV30 and J is TRBJ1-1, with D possibly TRBD1 on 6 matching bases. Germline V gene data show CDR1 as GTSNPN and CDR2 as SVGIG (reference sequence). The CDR3 loop spans 12 amino acids. V lost 7 bases and J lost 1, with 10 bases in between. As DNA, the CDR3 is TGTGCCTCCGGACAGCCGAACACTGAAGCTTTCTTT. Translated, it gives CASGQPNTEAFF.

The table lists this clone with a few counts. This chain joins TRBV18 and TRBJ2-7; TRBD1 matches at 11 bases. J lost 4 bases, V lost 0 bases, and 2 bases had no gene match. The CDR3 contains 15 residues. From germline, CDR1 is KGHSH and CDR2 LQKENI. In nucleotides, the CDR3 is TGTGCCAGCTCACCACCGGGACAGGGGGGATACGAGCAGTACTTC. Protein sequence: CASSPPGQGGYEQYF.

This chain joins TRBV5-1 and TRBJ2-5, with 9 bases that match TRBD1. The CDR3 consists of 14 residues. Losses at the gene ends were 2 bases for V and 5 bases for J; bases not matched to a gene: 4. Germline CDR1 reads SGHRS; CDR2 reads YFSETQ. CDR3 region: CASSFSDRGETQYF. CDR3 in DNA: TGCGCCAGCAGCTTTTCGGACAGGGGTGAGACCCAGTACTTC.

This clone was found a few times. The chain links TRBV15 to TRBJ2-4, with 9 nucleotides matching TRBD1. The germline V gene has CDR1 LNHNV and CDR2 YYDKDF (reference sequence). J lost 1 base, V lost 0 bases, and 10 bases had no gene match. The length of the CDR3 is 19 residues. The CDR3 coding sequence is TGTGCCACCAGCAGAGATAGGTTGGAACAGGGGGCGGCCAAAAACATTCAGTACTTC. Residues: CATSRDRLEQGAAKNIQYF.

The sample holds a few counts of this clone. The chain is built from TRBV5-6 and TRBJ1-4; TRBD1 might be the D (6 bases). The CDR3 is 16 residues long. The ends were cut back, 4 bases at V and 2 bases at J, with 15 bases in the middle. Germline assignment: CDR1 SGHDT and CDR2 YYEEEE. The CDR3 loop is CASSTRTGKTNEKLFF. Here the CDR3 DNA reads TGTGCCAGCAGCACCAGAACAGGGAAGACTAATGAAAAACTGTTTTTT.

The chain combines TRBV11-3 with TRBJ2-1; TRBD2 agrees at 8 bases. CDR3 length: 14 residues. CDR1 is SGHNT and CDR2 is YENEEA in the germline V gene. V shed 4 bases, J shed 6 bases, and the junction held 5 bases outside the gene matches. The CDR3 coding sequence is TGTGCCAGCAGCTCAGGACGGGAGGGCAATGAGCAGTTCTTC. Translating it yields CASSSGREGNEQFF.

In regard to this clone: The same CDR3 also results from other DNA sequences found in this sample. This sequence joins TRBV11-2 and TRBJ2-2; D perhaps matches TRBD1 (6 bases). Deletions cut 3 bases from V and 5 bases from J, with 7 bases between. CDR3 length equals 13 residues. The germline V gene encodes CDR1 SGHAT and CDR2 FQNNGV. CDR3 bases: TGTGCCAGCAGCTTCAGGGGTACCGGGGAGCTGTTTTTT. This sequence encodes CASSFRGTGELFF. The variable domain in full, with the rest retrieved from reference TRBV11-2 and TRBJ2-2, is EAGVAQSPRYKIIEKRQSVAFWCNPISGHATLYWYQQILGQGPKLLIQFQNNGVVDDSQLPKDRFSAERLKGVDSTLKIQPAKLEDSAVYLCASSFRGTGELFFGEGSRLTVL.